This TCR beta chain derives from a study of response to subunit inactivated influenza vaccine. There are 14 residues in the CDR3. Trimming removed 6 bases at V and 0 bases at J, with 9 bases between. Findings of the study overall: Researchers suggested that each seasonal influenza vaccination recruits few new T cells.

TCRdb reprocessed the RT-PCR reads via MiXCR and lists one record per CDR3 protein. The sample holds approximately 500,000 distinct CDR3 sequences, roughly 13% seen once. On this clonotype: Antigen unknown.

The source material was PBMCs from blood, sampled about 6 weeks after vaccination. V usage is TRBV12-3 or TRBV12-4 and J usage is TRBJ1-3; D remains ambiguous. This TCR was sampled from a man between 50 and 59 years old who received an inactivated influenza vaccine. The CDR3 sequence: CASSFHYSGNTIYF. In nucleotides, the CDR3 is TGTGCCAGCAGCTTTCATTACTCTGGAAACACCATATATTTT.